This entry describes one T cell receptor (beta chain). RNA extraction and reverse transcription yielded cDNA as sequencing template. TCRdb keeps only in-frame clones here, not all; method: immunoSEQ multiplex PCR. The table includes 170,000 or so clones, around 58% detected once. Between the trimmed V and J ends, which lost 5 bases and 1 base, there was a span of 14 bases. This CDR3 contains 16 residues. Germline V gene data show CDR1 as MNHEY and CDR2 as SMNVEV (reference sequence). This record comes from a study of CD8+ T cells in alopecia areata. Indicated treatment: oral pan-JAK inhibitor, 5-10 mg twice daily.

The starting material was CD8+ T cells sorted from blood, obtained at week 24, from a patient treated with tofacitinib. The sequence came from a human donor with alopecia areata. The rearrangement links TRBV27 to TRBJ2-2; D gene unclear. The CDR3 DNA is TGTGCCAGCAGTCCAAGGACCTCGCAGAACACCGGGGAGCTGTTTTTT. It translates to CASSPRTSQNTGELFF.